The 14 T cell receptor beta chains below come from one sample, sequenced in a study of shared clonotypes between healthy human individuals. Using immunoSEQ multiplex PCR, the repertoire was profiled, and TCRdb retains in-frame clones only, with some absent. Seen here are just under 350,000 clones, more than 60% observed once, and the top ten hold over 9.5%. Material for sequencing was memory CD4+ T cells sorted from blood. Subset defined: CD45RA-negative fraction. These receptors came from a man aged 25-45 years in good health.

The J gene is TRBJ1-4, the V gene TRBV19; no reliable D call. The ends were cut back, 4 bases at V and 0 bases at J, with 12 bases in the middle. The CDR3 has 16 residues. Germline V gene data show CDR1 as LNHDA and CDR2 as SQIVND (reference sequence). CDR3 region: CASSTQAASTNEKLFF. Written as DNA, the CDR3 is TGTGCCAGTAGTACTCAAGCGGCCTCAACTAATGAAAAACTGTTTTTT.

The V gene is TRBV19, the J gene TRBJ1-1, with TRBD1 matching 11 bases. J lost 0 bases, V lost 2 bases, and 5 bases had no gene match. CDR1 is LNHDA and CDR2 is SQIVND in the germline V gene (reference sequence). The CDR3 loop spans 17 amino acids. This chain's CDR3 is CASSIPGQGVVNTEAFF. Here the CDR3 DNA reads TGTGCCAGTAGTATACCGGGACAGGGGGTTGTGAACACTGAAGCTTTCTTT.

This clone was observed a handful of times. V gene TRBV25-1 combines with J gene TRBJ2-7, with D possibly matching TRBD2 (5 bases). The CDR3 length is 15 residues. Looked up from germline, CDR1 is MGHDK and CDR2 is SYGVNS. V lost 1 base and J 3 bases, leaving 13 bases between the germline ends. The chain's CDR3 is CASSESNYAGYEQYF. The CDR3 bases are TGTGCCAGCAGTGAATCTAATTATGCGGGCTACGAGCAGTACTTC.

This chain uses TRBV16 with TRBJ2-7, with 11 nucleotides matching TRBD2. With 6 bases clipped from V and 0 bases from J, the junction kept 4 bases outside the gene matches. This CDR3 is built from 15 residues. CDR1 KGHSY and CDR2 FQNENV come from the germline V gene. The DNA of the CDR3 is TGTGCCAGCAGACACACTAGCGGGAGCTCCTACGAGCAGTACTTC. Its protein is CASRHTSGSSYEQYF.

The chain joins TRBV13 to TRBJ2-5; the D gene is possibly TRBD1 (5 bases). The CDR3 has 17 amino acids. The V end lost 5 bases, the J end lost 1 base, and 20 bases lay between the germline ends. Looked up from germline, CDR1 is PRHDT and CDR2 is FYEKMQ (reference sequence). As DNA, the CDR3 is TGTGCCAGCAGCCGTCGAAAGGGGATACAAAGCCAAGAGACCCAGTACTTC. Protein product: CASSRRKGIQSQETQYF.

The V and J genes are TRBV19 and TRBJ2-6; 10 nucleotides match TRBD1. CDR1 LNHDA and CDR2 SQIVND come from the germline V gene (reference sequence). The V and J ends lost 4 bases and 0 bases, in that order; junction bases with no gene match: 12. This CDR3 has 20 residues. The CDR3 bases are TGTGCCAGTAGTACGCCGGGACAGGGGTATTCTTTCTCTGGGGCCAACGTCCTGACTTTC. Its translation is CASSTPGQGYSFSGANVLTF.

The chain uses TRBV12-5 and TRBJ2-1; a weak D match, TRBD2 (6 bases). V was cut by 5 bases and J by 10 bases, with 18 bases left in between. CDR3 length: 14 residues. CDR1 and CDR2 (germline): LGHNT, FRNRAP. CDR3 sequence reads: CASGPRGGVSEQFF. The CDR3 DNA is TGTGCTAGTGGTCCCAGAGGAGGGGTGTCCGAGCAGTTCTTC.

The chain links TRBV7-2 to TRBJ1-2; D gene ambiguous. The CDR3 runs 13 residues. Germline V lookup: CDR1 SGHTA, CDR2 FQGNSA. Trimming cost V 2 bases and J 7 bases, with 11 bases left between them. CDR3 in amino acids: CASSLPFGIGYTF. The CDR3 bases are TGTGCCAGCAGCTTACCATTTGGCATTGGCTACACCTTC.

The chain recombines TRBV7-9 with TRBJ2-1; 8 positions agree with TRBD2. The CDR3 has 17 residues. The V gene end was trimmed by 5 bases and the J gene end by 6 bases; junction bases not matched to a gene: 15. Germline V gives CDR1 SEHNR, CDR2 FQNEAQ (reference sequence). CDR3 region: CASSERRPGTSGNEQFF. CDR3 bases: TGTGCCAGCAGCGAGCGACGCCCCGGGACTAGTGGCAATGAGCAGTTCTTC.

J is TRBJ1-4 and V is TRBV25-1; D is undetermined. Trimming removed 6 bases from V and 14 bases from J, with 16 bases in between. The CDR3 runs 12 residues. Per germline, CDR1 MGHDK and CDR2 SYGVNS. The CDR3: CASSFKDWHLFF. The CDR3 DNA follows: TGTGCCAGCAGCTTCAAGGACTGGCACCTGTTTTTT.

In DNA, the CDR3 is TGTGCCAGCAAAATTGATGGGGCCAACGTCCTGACTTTC. This encodes CASKIDGANVLTF. This chain uses TRBV6-5 with TRBJ2-6, with D hard to call. Germline V gives CDR1 MNHEY, CDR2 SVGAGI. V lost 7 bases to trimming and J lost 3 bases, with 7 bases between them. The CDR3 is 13 residues long.

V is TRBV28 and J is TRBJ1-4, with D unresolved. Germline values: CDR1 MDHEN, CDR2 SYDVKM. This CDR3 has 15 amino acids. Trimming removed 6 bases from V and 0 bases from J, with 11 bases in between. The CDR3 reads CASSFPVATNEKLFF. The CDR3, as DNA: TGTGCCAGCAGCTTCCCGGTAGCAACTAATGAAAAACTGTTTTTT.

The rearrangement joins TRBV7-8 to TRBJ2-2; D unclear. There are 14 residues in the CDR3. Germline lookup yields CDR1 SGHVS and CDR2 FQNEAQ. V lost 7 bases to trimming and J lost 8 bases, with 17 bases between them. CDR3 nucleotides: TGTGCCAGCATCATCACGATGGTGGGAGGGGAGCTGTTTTTT. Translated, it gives CASIITMVGGELFF.

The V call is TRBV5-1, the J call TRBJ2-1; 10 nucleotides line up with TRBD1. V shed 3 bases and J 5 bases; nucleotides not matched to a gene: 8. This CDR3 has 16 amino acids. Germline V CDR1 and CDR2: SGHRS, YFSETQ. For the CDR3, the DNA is TGCGCCAGCAGCTACCGAGGACAGGGGGGTGACAATGAGCAGTTCTTC. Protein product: CASSYRGQGGDNEQFF.